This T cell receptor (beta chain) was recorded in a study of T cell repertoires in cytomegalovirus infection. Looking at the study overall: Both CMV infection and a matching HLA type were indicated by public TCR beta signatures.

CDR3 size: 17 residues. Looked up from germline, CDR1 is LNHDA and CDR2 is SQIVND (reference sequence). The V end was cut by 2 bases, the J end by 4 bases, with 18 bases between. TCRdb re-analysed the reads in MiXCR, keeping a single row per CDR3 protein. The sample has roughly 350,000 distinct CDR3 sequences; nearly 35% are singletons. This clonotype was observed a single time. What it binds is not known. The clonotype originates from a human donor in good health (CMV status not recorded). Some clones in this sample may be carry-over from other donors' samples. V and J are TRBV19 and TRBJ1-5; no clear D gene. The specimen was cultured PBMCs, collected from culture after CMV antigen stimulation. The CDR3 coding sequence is TGTGCCAGTAGTATAATTGGCTTCACGGCTGCGAATCAGCCCCAGCATTTT. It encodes CASSIIGFTAANQPQHF. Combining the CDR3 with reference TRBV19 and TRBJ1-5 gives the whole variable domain DGGITQSPKYLFRKEGQNVTLSCEQNLNHDAMYWYRQDPGQGLRLIYYSQIVNDFQKGDIAEGYSVSREKKESFPLTVTSAQKNPTAFYLCASSIIGFTAANQPQHFGDGTRLSIL.